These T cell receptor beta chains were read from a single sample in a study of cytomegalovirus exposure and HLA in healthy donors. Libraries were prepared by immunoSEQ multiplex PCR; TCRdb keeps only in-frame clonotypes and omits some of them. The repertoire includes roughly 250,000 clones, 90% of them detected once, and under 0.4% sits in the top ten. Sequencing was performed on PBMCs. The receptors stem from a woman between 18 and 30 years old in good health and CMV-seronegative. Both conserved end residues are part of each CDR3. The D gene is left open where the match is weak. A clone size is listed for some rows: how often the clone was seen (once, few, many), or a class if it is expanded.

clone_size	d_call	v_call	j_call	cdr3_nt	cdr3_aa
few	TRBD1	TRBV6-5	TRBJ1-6	TGTGCCAGCAGCATGGGACAGGGCAATTCACCCCTCCACTTT	CASSMGQGNSPLHF
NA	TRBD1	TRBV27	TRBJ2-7	TGTGCCAGCAGTCCAGGACAGGGGAGTGACCTATTCCACTCCTACGAGCAGTACTTC	CASSPGQGSDLFHSYEQYF
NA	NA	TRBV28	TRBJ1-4	TGTGCCAGCAGTTTAAGACACACCGGTGAAAAACTGTTTTTT	CASSLRHTGEKLFF
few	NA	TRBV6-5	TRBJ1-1	TGTGCCAGCAGTTTAACACCGGGACAGAACACTGAAGCTTTCTTT	CASSLTPGQNTEAFF
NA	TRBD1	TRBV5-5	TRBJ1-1	TGTGCCAGCAGCTTTCGGACAGGGCTGGCGAACACTGAAGCTTTCTTT	CASSFRTGLANTEAFF
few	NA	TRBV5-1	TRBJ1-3	TGCGCCAGCAGCCCATCTGGAAACACCATATATTTT	CASSPSGNTIYF
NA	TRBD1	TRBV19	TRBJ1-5	TGTGCCAGTAGTAACACAGGGGGCAATCAGCCCCAGCATTTT	CASSNTGGNQPQHF
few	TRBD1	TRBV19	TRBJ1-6	TGTGCCAGTAGTATGTCGGGACAGGGGGGATCACCCCTCCACTTT	CASSMSGQGGSPLHF
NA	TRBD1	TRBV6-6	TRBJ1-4	TGTGCCAGCAGACCCGGACAGGGCGTCGAAAAACTGTTTTTT	CASRPGQGVEKLFF
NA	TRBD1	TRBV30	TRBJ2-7	TGTGCCTGGAGTACAGGGGGTGGGTACGAGCAGTACTTC	CAWSTGGGYEQYF
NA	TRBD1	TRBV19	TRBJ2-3	TGTGCCAGTAGTAGGGGGACAGGGGGCCGAATAGCTGTGGGAGATACGCAGTATTTT	CASSRGTGGRIAVGDTQYF
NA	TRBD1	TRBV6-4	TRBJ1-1	TGTGCCAGCAGTGACCGGACAGGGCCAGCTTTCTTT	CASSDRTGPAFF
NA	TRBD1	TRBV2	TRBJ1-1	TGTGCCAGCAGTGGGGACAGGGGGAACACTGAAGCTTTCTTT	CASSGDRGNTEAFF
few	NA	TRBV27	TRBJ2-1	TGTGCCAGTCGGATGGGCGGGGTAAACAATGAGCAGTTCTTC	CASRMGGVNNEQFF
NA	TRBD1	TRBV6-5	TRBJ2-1	TGTGCCAGCAGTTACTGGGACAGGGGGCGGAATGAGCAGTTCTTC	CASSYWDRGRNEQFF
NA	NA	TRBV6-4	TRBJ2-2	TGTGCCAGCCGAAACAGGGAGGGCACCGGGGAGCTGTTTTTT	CASRNREGTGELFF
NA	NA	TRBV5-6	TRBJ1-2	TGTGCCAGCAGTAACCGGGACAAAAACTATGGCTACACCTTC	CASSNRDKNYGYTF
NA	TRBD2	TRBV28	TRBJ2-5	TGTGCCAGCAGTTTATTGGGGTCTAGCGGGGCGTATCCTCAAGAGACCCAGTACTTC	CASSLLGSSGAYPQETQYF
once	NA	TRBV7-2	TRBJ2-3	TGTGCCAGCAGCTTAGGCCGGCTAGTCTCAGATACGCAGTATTTT	CASSLGRLVSDTQYF
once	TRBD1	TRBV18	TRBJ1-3	TGTGCCAGCTCACCAGGACAGGAGAGCTCTGGAAACACCATATATTTT	CASSPGQESSGNTIYF
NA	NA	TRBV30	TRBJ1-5	TGTGCCTGGAGTAAGGGTTCAGGGAAACCCAGCAATCAGCCCCAGCATTTT	CAWSKGSGKPSNQPQHF
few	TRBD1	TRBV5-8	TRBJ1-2	TGTGCCAGCAGCTCAGGACAGGGAATCTATGGCTACACCTTC	CASSSGQGIYGYTF
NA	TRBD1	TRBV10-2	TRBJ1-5	TGCGCCAGCAGTGAGTCGAGGACAGGGGGCAATCAGCCCCAGCATTTT	CASSESRTGGNQPQHF
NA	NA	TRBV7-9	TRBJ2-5	TGTGCCAGCAGCTTAGGTGGGGGGGGCCTCCGGGAGACCCAGTACTTC	CASSLGGGGLRETQYF
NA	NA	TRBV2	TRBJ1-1	TGTGCCAGCAGTGATTTCCCAGGGGTCTACACTGAAGCTTTCTTT	CASSDFPGVYTEAFF
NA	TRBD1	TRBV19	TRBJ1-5	TGTGCCAGTAGCGACAGGGATCAGCCCCAGCATTTT	CASSDRDQPQHF
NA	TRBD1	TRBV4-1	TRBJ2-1	TGCGCCAGCAGCCATGACAGGGGTAACAATGAGCAGTTCTTC	CASSHDRGNNEQFF
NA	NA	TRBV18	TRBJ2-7	TGTGCCAGCTCACCGGGGGCAGGGGCCTACGAGCAGTACTTC	CASSPGAGAYEQYF
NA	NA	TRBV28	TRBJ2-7	TGTGCCAGCATAAACCCCGGGGAGGGGGTCGCCGAGCAGTACTTC	CASINPGEGVAEQYF
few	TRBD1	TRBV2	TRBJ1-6	TGTGCCAGCAGTGAGGGACAGAATTCACCCCTCCACTTT	CASSEGQNSPLHF
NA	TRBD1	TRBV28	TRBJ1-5	TGTGCCAGCAGTTTATTGGTAGGGGGCGGCAATCAGCCCCAGCATTTT	CASSLLVGGGNQPQHF
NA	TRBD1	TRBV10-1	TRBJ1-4	TGCGCCAGTCCGTCGGGACAGGAACTAGCAGCTAATGAAAAACTGTTTTTT	CASPSGQELAANEKLFF
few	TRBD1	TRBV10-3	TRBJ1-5	TGTGCCACCCAGGGGGGCAATCAGCCCCAGCATTTT	CATQGGNQPQHF
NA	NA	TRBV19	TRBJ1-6	TGTGCCAGTATCCGATCGTTGACAGAAAATAATTCACCCCTCCACTTT	CASIRSLTENNSPLHF
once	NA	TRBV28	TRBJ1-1	TGTGCCAGCAGTTTATCGGCAGGGTTGAACACTGAAGCTTTCTTT	CASSLSAGLNTEAFF
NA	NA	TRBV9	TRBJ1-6	TGTGCCAGCAGCCCCAATAATTCACCCCTCCACTTT	CASSPNNSPLHF
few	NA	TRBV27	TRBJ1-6	TGTGCCAGCAGTTTCCGAAACACCTATTCACCCCTCCACTTT	CASSFRNTYSPLHF
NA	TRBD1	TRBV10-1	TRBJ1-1	TGCGCCAGCAGTCCCGGGACAGGACTGAACACTGAAGCTTTCTTT	CASSPGTGLNTEAFF
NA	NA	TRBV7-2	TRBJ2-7	TGTGCCAGCAGCTTATTGGTGGGGGGGGCCCCATACGAGCAGTACTTC	CASSLLVGGAPYEQYF
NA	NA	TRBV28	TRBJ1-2	TGTGCCAGCCTCCCGGGATTTAACTATGGCTACACCTTC	CASLPGFNYGYTF
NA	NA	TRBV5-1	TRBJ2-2	TGCGCCAGCAGCTTCGGGACAATGAACACCGGGGAGCTGTTTTTT	CASSFGTMNTGELFF
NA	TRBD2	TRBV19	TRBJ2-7	TGTGCCAGTAGTAGGAGCGGGGGGCTTTCCTACGAGCAGTACTTC	CASSRSGGLSYEQYF
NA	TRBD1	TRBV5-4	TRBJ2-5	TGTGCCAGCAGCCACGGGACAGCGCAAGAGACCCAGTACTTC	CASSHGTAQETQYF
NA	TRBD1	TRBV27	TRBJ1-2	TGTGCCAGCAGTTCTTGGGACAGGGGCTCCAACTATGGCTACACCTTC	CASSSWDRGSNYGYTF
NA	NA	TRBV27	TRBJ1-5	TGTGCCAGCAGTTTCGGCGGGGGCCAGCCCCAGCATTTT	CASSFGGGQPQHF